The 29 T cell receptor beta chains reported below all come from one sample, sequenced in a study of technical replicates of blood from several donors. Here immunoSEQ multiplex PCR was the method, and the copy in TCRdb shows in-frame clones only, minus some. Altogether more than 65,000 clones are present, approximately 95% being singletons, with the ten largest covering about 0.36%. Sequenced input: T cells isolated from PBMCs. These receptors were obtained from a human donor in good health.

This chain joins TRBV30 and TRBJ2-7; 9 nucleotides line up with TRBD1. The CDR3 extends over 14 amino acids. Trimming cost V 2 bases and J 4 bases; bases outside gene matches: 6. Germline CDR1 and CDR2: GTSNPN and SVGIG (reference sequence). The CDR3, as DNA: TGTGCCTGGAGTAGACAGGGGGTTGAGTACGAGCAGTACTTC. Amino acid sequence: CAWSRQGVEYEQYF. The whole variable domain, filled in from reference TRBV30 and TRBJ2-7, reads SQTIHQWPATLVQPVGSPLSLECTVEGTSNPNLYWYRQAAGRGLQLLFYSVGIGQISSEVPQNLSASRPQDRQFILSSKKLLLSDSGFYLCAWSRQGVEYEQYFGPGTRLTVT.

The rearrangement uses TRBV9 and TRBJ2-7; D is perhaps TRBD2 (5 bases). The germline V gene encodes CDR1 SGDLS and CDR2 YYNGEE. Trimming shortened V by 2 bases and J by 3 bases, and 15 bases separated the two germline ends. The CDR3 loop spans 15 amino acids. CDR3 protein: CASSVGELLLYEQYF. The CDR3, as DNA: TGTGCCAGCAGCGTCGGGGAACTACTCCTCTACGAGCAGTACTTC.

The table lists this clone with a count of one. The chain joins TRBV6-5 to TRBJ1-2; D may be TRBD1 (6 bases). Trimming pared 0 bases from V and 6 bases from J, leaving 8 bases between. This CDR3 has 13 residues. Germline V CDR1 and CDR2: MNHEY, SVGAGI. The CDR3 loop is CASSYSTGDGYTF. CDR3 DNA sequence: TGTGCCAGCAGTTACTCGACAGGAGATGGCTACACCTTC.

This CDR3 reads CAPVNPYGYTF. The CDR3 region has the DNA TGTGCCCCAGTTAACCCCTATGGCTACACCTTC. The rearrangement links TRBV5-6 to TRBJ1-2; D uncertain. The CDR3 runs to 11 residues. Per the germline V gene, CDR1 is SGHDT and CDR2 is YYEEEE. The germline V and J ends were trimmed by 10 bases and 4 bases, with 11 bases remaining between them.

The chain is built from TRBV27 and TRBJ1-5; D gene uncertain. CDR3 length: 15 amino acids. V dropped 5 bases and J dropped 11 bases, with 22 bases sitting between them. The germline gives CDR1 MNHEY, CDR2 SMNVEV (reference sequence). The CDR3 nucleotides are TGTGCCAGCAGTACCCGGACGGACGGGCGAGGGTCCCAGCATTTT. It encodes CASSTRTDGRGSQHF.

The genes are TRBV13 and TRBJ2-6; TRBD1 aligns across 8 bases. With 5 bases clipped from V and 1 base from J, the junction kept 10 bases outside the gene matches. The CDR3 sequence is 18 residues long. Per the germline V gene, CDR1 is PRHDT and CDR2 is FYEKMQ (reference sequence). CDR3 protein: CASSLEGTGPSGANVLTF. CDR3 DNA sequence: TGTGCCAGCAGCCTTGAAGGGACAGGACCATCTGGGGCCAACGTCCTGACTTTC.

The count of this clone is one. The chain carries TRBV5-6 and TRBJ1-1, with 9 positions matching TRBD1. The CDR3 covers 17 residues. Germline CDR1 SGHDT, CDR2 YYEEEE. V shed 1 base, J shed 4 bases, and the junction held 11 bases outside the gene matches. CDR3 sequence: CASSLFRGTGITTEAFF. In nucleotides, the CDR3 is TGTGCCAGCAGCTTGTTTCGCGGGACAGGGATAACCACTGAAGCTTTCTTT.

This chain connects TRBV6-5 to TRBJ2-1, with 9 nucleotides matching TRBD1. With 6 bases clipped from V and 3 bases from J, the junction kept 3 bases outside the gene matches. The CDR3 is 14 residues long. Germline CDR1 reads MNHEY; CDR2 reads SVGAGI. The chain's CDR3 is CASRETGGYNEQFF. The CDR3 DNA reads as TGTGCCAGCAGGGAGACAGGGGGCTACAATGAGCAGTTCTTC.

This sequence joins TRBV1 and TRBJ2-5; TRBD2 is the table's D call, not checked against the DNA. TRBV1 is annotated as a pseudogene. This CDR3 spans 18 amino acids. DNA of the CDR3: TGCACCAGCAGCCAATCGATGGGAAGCGTAAGGAGGGGAGAGACCCAGTACTTC. Translating it yields CTSSQSMGSVRRGETQYF.

The V and J genes are TRBV19 and TRBJ1-5, with a weak D call TRBD1 (5 bases). The CDR3 has 14 amino acids. V lost 5 bases to trimming and J lost 5 bases, with 13 bases between them. The germline V gene encodes CDR1 LNHDA and CDR2 SQIVND (reference sequence). The DNA for the CDR3 is TGTGCCAGTAGTCCCACCGGGGGGGATCAGCCCCAGCATTTT. Translation: CASSPTGGDQPQHF. The full variable domain, completed using reference TRBV19 and TRBJ1-5, is DGGITQSPKYLFRKEGQNVTLSCEQNLNHDAMYWYRQDPGQGLRLIYYSQIVNDFQKGDIAEGYSVSREKKESFPLTVTSAQKNPTAFYLCASSPTGGDQPQHFGDGTRLSIL.

This sequence joins TRBV5-1 and TRBJ2-1; TRBD2 might be the D (6 bases). The CDR3 is 16 amino acids. The V end was cut by 0 bases, the J end by 0 bases, with 10 bases between. Germline CDR1 and CDR2: SGHRS and YFSETQ. The CDR3 spells CASSLDPGSSYNEQFF. The CDR3 nucleotides read TGCGCCAGCAGCTTGGATCCCGGGAGCTCCTACAATGAGCAGTTCTTC.

The rearrangement joins TRBV29-1 to TRBJ1-2; a weak D match, TRBD1 (6 bases). V was clipped by 3 bases and J by 4 bases, with 30 bases between them. Per the germline V gene, CDR1 is SQVTM and CDR2 is ANQGSEA. CDR3 length: 19 residues. DNA of the CDR3: TGCAGCGTTGAGTTCTATTCTCTTGACCAGGGGACCGTCGTCTATGGCTACACCTTC. This sequence encodes CSVEFYSLDQGTVVYGYTF.

J is TRBJ1-4 and V is TRBV12-2; the DNA was not used to check the table's D call, TRBD1. TRBV12-2 is tagged as a pseudogene. CDR3 length: 15 amino acids. CDR3 in amino acids: CASRKNDRYNEKLFF. The CDR3 DNA is TGTGCAAGTCGCAAAAACGACAGATATAATGAAAAACTGTTTTTT.

This chain links TRBV19 with TRBJ1-4, with a tentative D call TRBD1 (6 bases). This CDR3 comprises 13 residues. V gave up 10 bases and J gave up 8 bases, with 17 bases separating them. The germline V gene encodes CDR1 LNHDA and CDR2 SQIVND (reference sequence). CDR3 sequence (DNA): TGTGCCACCAGGCGGGGGCGCCTCGAAAAACTGTTTTTT. This codes for CATRRGRLEKLFF.

This sequence joins TRBV11-2 and TRBJ1-2; the match to TRBD1 covers 7 bases. Trimming at V came to 5 bases and at J to 7 bases, leaving 16 bases not matched to a gene. From germline, CDR1 is SGHAT and CDR2 FQNNGV. This CDR3 contains 16 residues. The CDR3 DNA sequence: TGTGCCAGCAGCCAAACTAGGACAGGACGGAATGGTGGCTACACCTTC. Translated: CASSQTRTGRNGGYTF.

The chain has TRBV19 and TRBJ1-2; 8 positions agree with TRBD1. CDR1 is LNHDA and CDR2 is SQIVND in the germline V gene (reference sequence). Trimming removed 8 bases from V and 8 bases from J; junction bases left unmatched: 19. The CDR3 extends over 16 amino acids. Here the CDR3 DNA reads TGTGCCAGTGGACCATGGGACAGGAGGCTCTTCGAGGGCTACACCTTC. This codes for CASGPWDRRLFEGYTF.

This chain connects TRBV14 to TRBJ2-5, with D possibly TRBD2 on 5 matching bases. Germline values: CDR1 SGHDN, CDR2 FVKESK. Trimming removed 1 base at V and 4 bases at J, with 19 bases between. CDR3 length: 17 residues. The CDR3 DNA reads as TGTGCCAGCAGCCAAGTGTTTTTCCCACGGGGTGGAGAGACCCAGTACTTC. As protein: CASSQVFFPRGGETQYF.

This clone was seen just once. This rearrangement joins TRBV6-5 to TRBJ2-2; D is uncertain. The germline gives CDR1 MNHEY, CDR2 SVGAGI. With 0 bases removed from V and 4 bases from J, the gap between germline ends came to 6 bases. This CDR3 is 14 amino acids long. The CDR3 region is CASSYSGFTGELFF. CDR3 nucleotides: TGTGCCAGCAGTTACTCGGGCTTCACCGGGGAGCTGTTTTTT.

The V gene is TRBV6-6, the J gene TRBJ2-3, with 11 bases fitting TRBD1. With 2 bases clipped from V and 11 bases from J, the junction kept 3 bases outside the gene matches. This CDR3 is built from 13 residues. Germline V gene data show CDR1 as MNHNY and CDR2 as SVGAGI (reference sequence). This chain's CDR3 is CASSYVGQGEQYF. CDR3 sequence (DNA): TGTGCCAGCAGTTACGTGGGACAGGGGGAGCAGTATTTT.

This sequence joins TRBV7-9 and TRBJ1-1, with D perhaps TRBD1 (6 bases). This CDR3 spans 13 amino acids. Germline V gives CDR1 SEHNR, CDR2 FQNEAQ (reference sequence). V shed 1 base and J shed 5 bases, with 8 bases lying between them. The CDR3: CASSLDRETEAFF. DNA for the CDR3: TGTGCCAGCAGCTTAGACAGGGAAACTGAAGCTTTCTTT.

This sequence joins TRBV2 and TRBJ2-7, with 11 bases matching TRBD2. This CDR3 contains 17 residues. Trimming removed 3 bases from V and 0 bases from J; junction bases left unmatched: 7. Germline CDR1 and CDR2: SNHLY and FYNNEI. CDR3 sequence reads: CASSDPGLADSSYEQYF. In nucleotides, the CDR3 is TGTGCCAGCAGTGACCCGGGACTAGCGGACAGCTCCTACGAGCAGTACTTC.

The chain employs TRBV10-3 and TRBJ1-2; 7 nucleotides line up with TRBD1. Per the germline V gene, CDR1 is ENHRY and CDR2 is SYGVKD. The CDR3 is made up of 15 amino acids. J was trimmed by 3 bases and V by 4 bases; bases with no gene match: 8. CDR3 loop: CAISGRTGADYGYTF. The CDR3 DNA reads TGTGCCATCAGTGGAAGGACAGGTGCGGACTATGGCTACACCTTC.

The chain links TRBV4-1 to TRBJ2-4, with D possibly matching TRBD1 (6 bases). In germline, CDR1 is MGHRA, CDR2 YSYEKL. CDR3 length equals 16 residues. Trimming pared 3 bases from V and 5 bases from J, leaving 17 bases between. Written as DNA, the CDR3 is TGCGCCAGCAGCCAGGGGGCCACTCGACCGGAAAACATTCAGTACTTC. Its translation: CASSQGATRPENIQYF.

The rearrangement uses TRBV27 and TRBJ2-7, with 9 positions matching TRBD1. Unmatched junction bases numbered 8, after V lost 0 bases and J lost 5 bases. This CDR3 contains 16 residues. CDR1 is MNHEY, CDR2 SMNVEV, per germline (reference sequence). The CDR3 region has the DNA TGTGCCAGCAGTTTATCTGTAGGGACAGGGATCGACGAGCAGTACTTC. This sequence encodes CASSLSVGTGIDEQYF.

The chain employs TRBV6-5 and TRBJ2-3; D may be TRBD1 (5 bases). CDR3 length: 13 amino acids. Deletions cut 7 bases from V and 3 bases from J, with 11 bases between. Germline CDR1 MNHEY, CDR2 SVGAGI. CDR3 protein: CASIDSWTDTQYF. DNA of the CDR3: TGTGCCAGCATAGACAGTTGGACAGATACGCAGTATTTT.

J is TRBJ1-2 and V is TRBV19, with D unresolved. CDR3 length equals 12 residues. Trimming took 10 bases from V and 8 from J, leaving 17 bases between them. CDR1 is LNHDA, CDR2 SQIVND, per germline (reference sequence). This chain's CDR3 is CAIPSGGNGYTF. CDR3 sequence (DNA): TGTGCCATTCCATCGGGAGGGAACGGCTACACCTTC. The whole variable domain, remainder taken from reference TRBV19 and TRBJ1-2, is DGGITQSPKYLFRKEGQNVTLSCEQNLNHDAMYWYRQDPGQGLRLIYYSQIVNDFQKGDIAEGYSVSREKKESFPLTVTSAQKNPTAFYLCAIPSGGNGYTFGSGTRLTVV.

The rearrangement uses TRBV12-5 and TRBJ2-6; no firm D call. The V gene's germline CDR1 is LGHNT and CDR2 FRNRAP. The CDR3 consists of 14 residues. The V gene lost 6 bases and the J gene lost 3 bases, with 9 bases spanning the gap. CDR3 protein: CASGRTFGANVLTF. CDR3 bases: TGTGCTAGTGGCAGAACATTTGGGGCCAACGTCCTGACTTTC.

CDR3 in amino acids: CASSEGQGSVFSGNTIYF. CDR3 DNA sequence: TGTGCCAGCAGCGAGGGACAGGGGAGTGTTTTTTCTGGAAACACCATATATTTT. The chain uses TRBV2 and TRBJ1-3; 10 bases match TRBD1. This CDR3 is 18 amino acids long. Germline CDR1 reads SNHLY; CDR2 reads FYNNEI. The J segment lost 1 base and the V segment lost 6 bases, leaving 12 bases of the junction unmatched. The whole variable domain, remainder taken from reference TRBV2 and TRBJ1-3, is EPEVTQTPSHQVTQMGQEVILRCVPISNHLYFYWYRQILGQKVEFLVSFYNNEISEKSEIFDDQFSVERPDGSNFTLKIRSTKLEDSAMYFCASSEGQGSVFSGNTIYFGEGSWLTVV.

V gene TRBV6-1 combines with J gene TRBJ1-1, with TRBD1 as a possible D gene (6 bases). The CDR3 totals 13 residues. V lost 3 bases and J 7 bases, leaving 12 bases between the germline ends. Germline V gives CDR1 MNHNS, CDR2 SASEGT. The CDR3 DNA reads TGTGCCAGCAGTGAGATGGACAGATTTGAAGCTTTCTTT. Residues: CASSEMDRFEAFF.